This T cell receptor (beta chain) was profiled in a study of blood T cells in healthy people across ages. A second about 7 to 12 cycle PCR used barcoded and J-beta primers. One entry per CDR3 protein results from TCRdb running MiXCR on the 5' RACE reads. The data contain approximately 780,000 distinct CDR3 sequences, roughly 24% of them singletons. The study's findings and limits: Leaving the PBMCs unsorted stopped any conclusive comparison of naive versus antigen-experienced cells.

Comment on this clonotype: The antigen is undetermined.

Germline V gene lookup returns CDR1 SGHRS and CDR2 YFSETQ. CDR3 length: 15 residues. V was clipped by 0 bases and J by 4 bases, with 13 bases between them. The same data also went into a second study, on T cells of mothers and their children. That source adds: Versus unrelated pairs, overlap was slightly higher in related mother-child pairs, without reaching significance.

The sequenced material came from blood. The chain recombines TRBV5-1 with TRBJ1-2; D is possibly TRBD1 (6 bases). This sequence was found in a boy aged 5 to 17 in good health. The CDR3 sequence: CASSLGQVDLYGYTF. Written as DNA, the CDR3 is TGCGCCAGCAGCTTGGGACAGGTGGATCTCTATGGCTACACCTTC.